Described below is a single T cell receptor (beta chain) sequence and its context. Relative to the germline gene, one junction end is altered; a read error may explain this. The sample comes from a study of control samples from healthy donors and cancer patients. The CDR3 is 13 residues long. CDR1 and CDR2 (germline): LNHDA, SQIVND (reference sequence). The method was immunoSEQ multiplex PCR; TCRdb's version includes in-frame clones alone and lacks a portion of them. Counted here are approximately 150,000 clones, roughly 92% occurring once; the ten biggest clones make up around 1.3%. The chain uses TRBV19 and TRBJ2-5; D uncertain. This receptor was identified in a woman between 18 and 29 years old in good health. Source material: blood. CDR3 bases: TGTGCCAGTAGTGTCATCGATCAAGGGACCCAGTACTTC. Translated, it gives CASSVIDQGTQYF.